The present T cell receptor (beta chain) was sequenced within a study of blood T cells in healthy people across ages. Germline CDR1 is LGHDT and CDR2 is YNNKEL (reference sequence). CDR3 length: 15 amino acids. V lost 4 bases and J 3 bases, leaving 13 bases between the germline ends. Together with a sample-barcoded 5' primer, a J-beta primer mix was included in a second PCR lasting roughly 6 to 12 cycles. TCRdb redid the calling of the 5' RACE reads with MiXCR, one entry per CDR3 protein. The sample consists of about 760,000 distinct CDR3 sequences, just over 55% of them appearing once. The chain combines TRBV3-1 with TRBJ1-5; D perhaps matches TRBD1 (6 bases). This clonotype originated in a man aged 35 to 55 in good health. The sequencing sample was made of blood. CDR3 sequence (DNA): TGTGCCAGCAGCCCTGGCGGACAGTACAATCAGCCCCAGCATTTT. It encodes CASSPGGQYNQPQHF. The whole variable domain, filled in from reference TRBV3-1 and TRBJ1-5, reads DTAVSQTPKYLVTQMGNDKSIKCEQNLGHDTMYWYKQDSKKFLKIMFSYNNKELIINETVPNRFSPKSPDKAHLNLHINSLELGDSAVYFCASSPGGQYNQPQHFGDGTRLSIL.